The text below deals with one T cell receptor beta chain. This CDR3 is built from 14 residues. CDR1 and CDR2 (germline): LNHNV, YYDKDF (reference sequence). The V gene end was trimmed by 4 bases and the J gene end by 2 bases; junction bases not matched to a gene: 5. An input of about 0.5 to 1 ug of RNA was subjected to reverse transcription using random hexamers. TCRdb ran MiXCR on the immunoSEQ multiplex PCR reads and lists one entry per CDR3 protein. The data show 300,000 to 350,000 distinct CDR3 sequences, 92% seen once. The data stem from a study of CD8 T cells in Susac syndrome. The chain recombines TRBV15 with TRBJ2-7, with TRBD2 matching over 7 bases. The sample comprised CD4+ T cells from PBMCs. The TCR originated in a human donor with multiple sclerosis. The CDR3 spells CATSKPRGAYEQYF. In nucleotides, the CDR3 is TGTGCCACCAGCAAACCCCGGGGGGCCTACGAGCAGTACTTC.